The sequence of this TCR beta chain was determined in a study of T cell changes during pregnancy in multiple sclerosis. The V gene lost 6 bases and the J gene lost 7 bases, with 9 bases spanning the gap. The germline CDR1 and CDR2 sequences are SNHLY and FYNNEI. The CDR3 consists of 11 residues. Data came from immunoSEQ multiplex PCR; TCRdb stores just in-frame clones and leaves some out. The table has about 36,000 clones, about 92% seen once. This clone was detected only once. The source was CD4+ T cells from peripheral blood mononuclear cells, collected in the third trimester of pregnancy. This chain connects TRBV2 to TRBJ1-1, with D perhaps matching TRBD1 (6 bases). The clonotype originates from a female donor in good health, enrolled as a control in a pregnancy study. CDR3 bases: TGTGCCAGCAGGGCAGGGGTTGAAGCTTTCTTT. This encodes CASRAGVEAFF.